This TCR beta chain comes out of a study of identical twins. The V gene's germline CDR1 is SGHRS and CDR2 YFSETQ. The V and J ends lost 0 bases and 5 bases, in that order; junction bases with no gene match: 5. This CDR3 has 15 amino acids. Each CDR3 protein gets one entry after TCRdb re-called the 5' RACE reads with MiXCR. This table has hundreds of thousands of distinct CDR3 sequences, 15% to 20% appearing once. These data were likewise used in another study, on T cells expressing NK-cell markers. As that study records: T cells sorted in several experiments were restricted to alpha-beta TCR T cells by an anti-gamma-delta TCR antibody.

The sequenced sample was PBMCs. This sequence was found in a woman under 30 in good health. This chain joins TRBV5-1 and TRBJ2-1, with 7 bases matching TRBD2. For the CDR3, the DNA is TGCGCCAGCAGCTTGGCTGGGGGGGGTGACAATGAGCAGTTCTTC. This gives the protein CASSLAGGGDNEQFF.